Sequencing of this T cell receptor (beta chain) was carried out in a study of cytomegalovirus exposure and HLA in healthy donors. The wider study: Early released data had approximately 86 million unique TCRs, all coming from HLA-typed donors.

Whole-study findings and limits: A later analysis reportedly identified an Asian-associated ancestry cluster as carrying fewer N-insertions than the roughly 700-donor mean. Associated with cytomegalovirus, according to the listing, were 150 to 200 TCR beta chains. A link between a missense DCLRE1C variant and TCR beta V- and J-gene trimming emerged from a later analysis.

To note about this clone: Antigen unknown.

Both 60 Vbeta primers and 13 Jbeta primers went into the PCR. The data were produced by immunoSEQ multiplex PCR, yet TCRdb's version contains in-frame clones alone and is incomplete. The profile shows around 150,000 clones, 79% of them singletons. The CDR3 extends over 13 amino acids. The germline CDR1 and CDR2 sequences are LNHNV and YYDKDF (reference sequence). The germline V and J ends were trimmed by 5 bases and 7 bases, with 12 bases remaining between them. Sample: PBMCs. The rearrangement joins TRBV15 to TRBJ2-1, with D possibly matching TRBD2 (6 bases). The sequence derives from a man between 35 and 55 years old in good health and CMV-seropositive. CDR3 in DNA: TGTGCCACCAGCGTGGGACTGACAAATGAGCAGTTCTTC. Translated: CATSVGLTNEQFF. Full variable domain (remainder filled in from reference TRBV15 and TRBJ2-1): DAMVIQNPRYQVTQFGKPVTLSCSQTLNHNVMYWYQQKSSQAPKLLFHYYDKDFNNEADTPDNFQSRRPNTSFCFLDIRSPGLGDTAMYLCATSVGLTNEQFFGPGTRLTVL.